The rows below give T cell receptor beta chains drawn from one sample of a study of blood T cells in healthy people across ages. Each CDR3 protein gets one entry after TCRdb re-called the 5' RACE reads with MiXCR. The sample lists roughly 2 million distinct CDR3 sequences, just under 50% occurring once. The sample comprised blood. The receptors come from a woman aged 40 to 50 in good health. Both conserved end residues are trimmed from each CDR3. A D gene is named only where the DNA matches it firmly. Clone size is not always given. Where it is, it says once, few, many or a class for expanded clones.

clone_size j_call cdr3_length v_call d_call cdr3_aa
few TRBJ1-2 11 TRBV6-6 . ASQPDGNYGYT
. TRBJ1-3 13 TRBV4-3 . ASSQDTVFGNTIY
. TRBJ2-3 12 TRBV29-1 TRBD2 SFNSGALTDTQY
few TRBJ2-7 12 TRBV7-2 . ASSRSIGQYEQY
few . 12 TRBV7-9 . ASSSGQNYNEQY
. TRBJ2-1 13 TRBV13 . ASSTDQGSYNEQF
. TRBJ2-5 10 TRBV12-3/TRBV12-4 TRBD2 ASSRTSREQY
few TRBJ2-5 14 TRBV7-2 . ASSLVGGLSQETQY
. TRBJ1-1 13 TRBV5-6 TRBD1 ASSLFVTGGTEAF
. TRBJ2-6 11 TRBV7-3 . ASRWEGANVLT
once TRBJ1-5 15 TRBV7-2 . ASSLAPTMGGGQPQH
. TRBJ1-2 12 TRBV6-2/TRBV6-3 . ASIRSPGDRGYT
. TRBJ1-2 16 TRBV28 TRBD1 ASLLHRDRQNNNYGYT
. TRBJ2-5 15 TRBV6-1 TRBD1 ASRHAPLTGYQETQY
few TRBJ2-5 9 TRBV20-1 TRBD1 SAETGETQY
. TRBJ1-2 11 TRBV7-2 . ASSVALPSGYT
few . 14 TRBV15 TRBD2 ATSTGTSGGFYEQY
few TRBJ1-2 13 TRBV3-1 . ASSQGGAVNYGYT
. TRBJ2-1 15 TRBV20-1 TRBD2 SARAASGTYAYNEQF
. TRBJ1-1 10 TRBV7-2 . ASSFLEKEAF
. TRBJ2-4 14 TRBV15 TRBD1 ATSRSDRGENIIQY
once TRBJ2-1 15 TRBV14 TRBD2 ASSQDLWGGSSNEQF
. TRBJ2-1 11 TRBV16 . ASSQSQPNEQF
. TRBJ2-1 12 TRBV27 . ASSRRDHANEQF
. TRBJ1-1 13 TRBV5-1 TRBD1 ASSGGQGEGTEAF
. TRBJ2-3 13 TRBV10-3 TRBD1 AISEEGGAKDTQY